The 8 T cell receptor beta chains listed next were all sequenced from one sample in a study of cytotoxic CD8 clonotypes in ibrutinib-treated CLL. Method: immunoSEQ multiplex PCR; TCRdb's copy keeps in-frame clones and lacks some. The repertoire holds roughly 180,000 clones, about two thirds seen once, with under 15% in the top ten. Source: PBMCs, taken after 24 months of ibrutinib treatment. The receptor set was obtained from a human donor with chronic lymphocytic leukemia.

The sample holds a few counts of this clone. This chain joins TRBV5-4 and TRBJ2-2; no firm D call. CDR1 SGHNT and CDR2 YYREEE come from the germline V gene (reference sequence). The CDR3 is 16 amino acids. V lost 4 bases and J 0 bases, leaving 13 bases between the germline ends. CDR3 protein: CASSPLGQTNTGELFF. The CDR3 DNA sequence: TGTGCCAGCAGCCCGTTAGGCCAGACGAACACCGGGGAGCTGTTTTTT.

The chain joins TRBV11-2 to TRBJ2-7, with a possible D match to TRBD2 (5 bases). In germline, CDR1 is SGHAT, CDR2 FQNNGV. This CDR3 contains 13 residues. The germline V and J ends were trimmed by 6 bases and 4 bases, with 13 bases remaining between them. As DNA, the CDR3 is TGTGCCAGCAGTATAGGCGCGGGTTACGAGCAGTACTTC. This sequence encodes CASSIGAGYEQYF. Variable domain in full (rest from reference TRBV11-2 and TRBJ2-7): EAGVAQSPRYKIIEKRQSVAFWCNPISGHATLYWYQQILGQGPKLLIQFQNNGVVDDSQLPKDRFSAERLKGVDSTLKIQPAKLEDSAVYLCASSIGAGYEQYFGPGTRLTVT.

CDR3 loop: CASSGLPTHNEQFF. In nucleotides, the CDR3 is TGTGCCAGCAGCGGACTTCCGACTCACAATGAGCAGTTCTTC. V usage is TRBV27 and J usage is TRBJ2-1; a possible D gene is TRBD2 (5 bases). CDR3 length: 14 amino acids. The V end lost 6 bases, the J end lost 5 bases, and 14 bases lay between the germline ends. The germline CDR1 and CDR2 sequences are MNHEY and SMNVEV (reference sequence).

This clone was picked up a small number of times. The sample holds other DNA sequences that translate to the same CDR3. The chain links TRBV9 to TRBJ1-1; maybe TRBD1 (5 bases). This CDR3 spans 15 amino acids. Trimming shortened V by 1 base and J by 0 bases, and 10 bases separated the two germline ends. Germline assignment: CDR1 SGDLS and CDR2 YYNGEE. CDR3 amino acids: CASSVTGGMNTEAFF. Written as DNA, the CDR3 is TGTGCCAGCAGCGTAACAGGAGGTATGAACACTGAAGCTTTCTTT. The variable domain in full, with the rest retrieved from reference TRBV9 and TRBJ1-1, is DSGVTQTPKHLITATGQRVTLRCSPRSGDLSVYWYQQSLDQGLQFLIQYYNGEERAKGNILERFSAQQFPDLHSELNLSSLELGDSALYFCASSVTGGMNTEAFFGQGTRLTVV.

This sequence joins TRBV4-1 and TRBJ2-2; 11 bases are a match to TRBD2. Germline loops: CDR1 MGHRA, CDR2 YSYEKL. The CDR3 spans 18 residues. Losses at the gene ends were 4 bases for V and 7 bases for J; bases not matched to a gene: 14. The CDR3 nucleotides read TGCGCCAGCAGCCCCGAAAATAGCGGGAGGGGGGTCAGCGGGGAGCTGTTTTTT. It yields the protein CASSPENSGRGVSGELFF.

The CDR3 reads CASSVLHSTDTQYF. The CDR3 DNA reads as TGTGCCAGCAGCGTTTTACATAGCACAGATACGCAGTATTTT. The chain links TRBV9 to TRBJ2-3; no reliable D call. The germline V gene has CDR1 SGDLS and CDR2 YYNGEE. CDR3 length: 14 amino acids. Trimming shortened V by 2 bases and J by 0 bases, and 7 bases separated the two germline ends.

This sequence joins TRBV5-6 and TRBJ1-2; no definite D call. This CDR3 has 12 residues. Looked up from germline, CDR1 is SGHDT and CDR2 is YYEEEE. The V gene lost 2 bases and the J gene lost 3 bases, with 5 bases spanning the gap. In DNA, the CDR3 is TGTGCCAGCAGCTTATCCTACTATGGCTACACCTTC. It specifies CASSLSYYGYTF. The full variable domain, with the rest looked up from reference TRBV5-6 and TRBJ1-2, is DAGVTQSPTHLIKTRGQQVTLRCSPKSGHDTVSWYQQALGQGPQFIFQYYEEEERQRGNFPDRFSGHQFPNYSSELNVNALLLGDSALYLCASSLSYYGYTFGSGTRLTVV.

V is TRBV6-1 and J is TRBJ2-7; 8 positions match TRBD1. The length of the CDR3 is 13 residues. Trimming took 4 bases from V and 3 from J; bases not matched to a gene: 2. The germline CDR1 and CDR2 sequences are MNHNS and SASEGT. The DNA for the CDR3 is TGTGCCAGCAGTGGGACAGGGTACTACGAGCAGTACTTC. Residues: CASSGTGYYEQYF.